This T cell receptor beta chain is from a study of blood T cell repertoires in COVID-19 (dated by TCRdb to 2020 to 2021). Background on the whole study: The collaborator samples originated in the United States, Italy and Spain and spanned the acute and convalescent phases of COVID-19. The material from the prospective study consisted of cDNA or gDNA derived from T cells, B-cell-depleted T cells, or PBMCs. A de-identified subject ID, COVID-19 status, age in years and sex were almost always included in the sample metadata. Samples were obtained from the ongoing ImmuneRACE study (first 160 participants) and from about 1,300 subjects provided by 6 global collaborators. HLA class I and class II types, where available, came from metadata supplied by the sample provider rather than from assay-based typing. A freely available public database, intended as a resource for researchers studying the immune response to SARS-CoV-2, is where the repertoires were released. The dataset comprised deeply sampled blood TCRbeta repertoires from subjects exposed to, actively infected with, or recovered from COVID-19.

In Seattle, one collaborating source enrolled patients while the infection was active and tracked those patients longitudinally over the course of disease. The collaborating institutions used their own protocols to collect whole blood in K2EDTA tubes. For TCRbeta analysis, collaborators shipped samples as frozen whole blood, isolated PBMCs, or DNA extracted from either of those sample types. The immunoSEQ Assay, a bias-controlled multiplex PCR, was used to amplify TCRbeta CDR3 regions from genomic DNA. For the original study's pipeline: Nucleated cell counts per sample were estimated from amplification of reference gene primers within the assay. Sequence reads were collapsed and filtered to measure the absolute abundance of every unique TCRbeta CDR3 rearrangement. Productive Simpson clonality was computed per sample as the square root of Simpson's diversity index over productive rearrangements. Entries here come from immuneACCESS through TCRdb and include only in-frame sequences with V and J called. Some clones fail to appear in such tables; in the studies checked, an unresolved V gene covers under half of the shortfall, and the cause of the remainder is unknown. D and trimming come from the DNA, and the V and J calls and clone size come from that table. Within this sample are about 150,000 clones, with approximately 85% of them counted one time only. The top ten constitute 0.63% of the sample.

The full study reports these points: How much clinical and demographic metadata was included differed by source and by participant, and the metadata was provided uncurated.

As concerns this clone: The antigen this receptor binds is unknown. Nothing much larger sits one base from this clone, and base qualities are not available.

The CDR3 holds 14 amino acids from the cysteine to the phenylalanine. The entry retains the CDR3 DNA only, 42 bases that are in frame from base 1. CDR1 and CDR2 (MRHNA, SNTAGT) derive from the germline V gene. V loses 6 bases of germline sequence and J loses 1 base, and the interval between the two ends is 12 bases. This sequence was found in a man between 60 and 75 years old with COVID-19, enrolled during active disease. The chain links TRBV6-4 with TRBJ1-1, and the D gene may be TRBD1, 5 bases matching. Sequences were obtained from peripheral blood. The DNA sequence follows: TGTGCCAGCAGCCAATGGGGGGGGAACACTGAAGCTTTCTTT. It specifies CASSQWGGNTEAFF.